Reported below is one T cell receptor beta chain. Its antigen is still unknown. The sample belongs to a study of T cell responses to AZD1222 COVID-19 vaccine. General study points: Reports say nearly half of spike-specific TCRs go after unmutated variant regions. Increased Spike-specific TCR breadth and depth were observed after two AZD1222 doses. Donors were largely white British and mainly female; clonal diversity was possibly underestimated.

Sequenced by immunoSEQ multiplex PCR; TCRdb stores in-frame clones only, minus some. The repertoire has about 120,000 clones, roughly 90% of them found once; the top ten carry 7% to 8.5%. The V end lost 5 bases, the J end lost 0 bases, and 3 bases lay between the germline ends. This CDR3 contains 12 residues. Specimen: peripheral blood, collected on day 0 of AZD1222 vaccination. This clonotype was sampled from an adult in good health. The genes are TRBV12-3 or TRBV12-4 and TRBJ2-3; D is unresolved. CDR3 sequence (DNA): TGTGCCAGCAGTCCAAGCACAGATACGCAGTATTTT. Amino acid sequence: CASSPSTDTQYF.